The present entry profiles one T cell receptor beta chain with its context. Its antigen remains unidentified. CDR1 MNHNS and CDR2 SASEGT come from the germline V gene. V lost 1 base and J 10 bases, leaving 10 bases between the germline ends. The CDR3 has 12 amino acids. These data are taken from a study of lymphopenia after photon versus proton radiotherapy. Study findings and constraints: Post-nadir TCR diversity decline inversely tracked overall survival among those who died. Under photons, naive T cells and diversity fell while effector/memory populations rose. Oligoclonal CD8+ Temra expansion after nadir drove photon patients' diversity drop. Survival link was tested only in deceased patients; proton benefit remains a possibility.

The protocol was immunoSEQ multiplex PCR, while the TCRdb copy is restricted to in-frame clones and leaves out a portion. Among under 30,000 clones listed, roughly 86% were seen once. This specimen was peripheral blood, taken from a patient treated with photon-based radiotherapy. This receptor was identified in a man aged 50 to 60 with gastric cancer. This sequence joins TRBV6-1 and TRBJ1-1; D uncertain. CDR3: CASSEGSRGAFF. CDR3 nucleotides: TGTGCCAGCAGTGAAGGGAGCCGGGGAGCTTTCTTT.